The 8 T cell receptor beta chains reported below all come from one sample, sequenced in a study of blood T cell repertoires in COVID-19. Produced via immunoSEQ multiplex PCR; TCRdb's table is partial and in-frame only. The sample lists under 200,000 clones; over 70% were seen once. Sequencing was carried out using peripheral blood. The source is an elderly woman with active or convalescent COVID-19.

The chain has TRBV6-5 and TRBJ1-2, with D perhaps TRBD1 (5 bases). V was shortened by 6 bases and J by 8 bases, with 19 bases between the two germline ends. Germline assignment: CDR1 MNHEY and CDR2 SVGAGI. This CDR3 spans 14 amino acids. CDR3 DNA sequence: TGTGCCAGCAGCTACGCGGGGGAAATTTCGGGCTACACCTTC. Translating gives CASSYAGEISGYTF.

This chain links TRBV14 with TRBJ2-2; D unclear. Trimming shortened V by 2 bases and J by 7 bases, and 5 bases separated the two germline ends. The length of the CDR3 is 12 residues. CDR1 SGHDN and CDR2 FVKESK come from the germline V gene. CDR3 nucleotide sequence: TGTGCCAGCAGCCAAAGCAACGGGGAGCTGTTTTTT. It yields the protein CASSQSNGELFF.

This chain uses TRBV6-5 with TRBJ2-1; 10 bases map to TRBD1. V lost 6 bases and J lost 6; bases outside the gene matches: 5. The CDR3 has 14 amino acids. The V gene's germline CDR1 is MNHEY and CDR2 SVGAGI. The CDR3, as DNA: TGTGCCAGCAGCTCGGGACAGGGGTTCAATGAGCAGTTCTTC. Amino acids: CASSSGQGFNEQFF.

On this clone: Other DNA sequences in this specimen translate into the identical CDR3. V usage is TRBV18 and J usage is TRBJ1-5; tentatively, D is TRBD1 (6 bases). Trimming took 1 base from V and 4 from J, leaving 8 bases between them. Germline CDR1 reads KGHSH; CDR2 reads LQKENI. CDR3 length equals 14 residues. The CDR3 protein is CASSPQTGNQPQHF. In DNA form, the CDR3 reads TGTGCCAGCTCACCACAAACAGGGAATCAGCCCCAGCATTTT.

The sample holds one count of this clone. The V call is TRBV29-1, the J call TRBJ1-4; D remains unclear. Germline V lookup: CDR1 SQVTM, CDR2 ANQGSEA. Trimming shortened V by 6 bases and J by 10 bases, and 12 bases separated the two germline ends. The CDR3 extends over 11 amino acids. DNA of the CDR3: TGCAGCGTGGAGGTTTTGGGAAAACTGTTTTTT. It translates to CSVEVLGKLFF.

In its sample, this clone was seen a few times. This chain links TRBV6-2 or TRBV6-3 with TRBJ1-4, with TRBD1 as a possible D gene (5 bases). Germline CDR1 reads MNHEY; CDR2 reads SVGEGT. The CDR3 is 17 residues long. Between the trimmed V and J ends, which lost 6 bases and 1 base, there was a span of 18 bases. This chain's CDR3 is CASSTGEGLGTNEKLFF. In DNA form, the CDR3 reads TGTGCCAGCAGCACGGGAGAGGGGTTAGGAACTAATGAAAAACTGTTTTTT.

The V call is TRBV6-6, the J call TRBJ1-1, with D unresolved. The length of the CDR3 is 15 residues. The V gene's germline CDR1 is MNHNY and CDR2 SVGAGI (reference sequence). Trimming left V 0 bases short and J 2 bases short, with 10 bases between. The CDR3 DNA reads TGTGCCAGCAGTTACTCGATTACGGGAAACACTGAAGCTTTCTTT. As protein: CASSYSITGNTEAFF.

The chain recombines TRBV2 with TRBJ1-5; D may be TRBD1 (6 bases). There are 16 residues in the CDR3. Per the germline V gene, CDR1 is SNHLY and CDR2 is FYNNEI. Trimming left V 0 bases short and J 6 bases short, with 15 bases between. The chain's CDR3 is CASSEALRTGLQPQHF. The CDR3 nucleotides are TGTGCCAGCAGTGAAGCGCTTCGCACAGGGCTTCAGCCCCAGCATTTT.